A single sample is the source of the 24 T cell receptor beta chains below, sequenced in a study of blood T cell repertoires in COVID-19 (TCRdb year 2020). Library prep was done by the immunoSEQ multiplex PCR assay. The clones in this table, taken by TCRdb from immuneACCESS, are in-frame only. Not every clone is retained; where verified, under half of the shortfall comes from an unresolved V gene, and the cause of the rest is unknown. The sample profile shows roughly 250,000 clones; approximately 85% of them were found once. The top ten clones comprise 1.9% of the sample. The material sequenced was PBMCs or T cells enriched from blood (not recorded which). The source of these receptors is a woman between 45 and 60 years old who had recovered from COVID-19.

CDR3 nucleotides: TGTGCCAGCAGCTTAGAAGGCAGGGGGAGTGGGGGAAACTATGGCTACACCTTC. Translated: CASSLEGRGSGGNYGYTF. The gene calls are TRBV7-8 and TRBJ1-2; 7 positions match TRBD1. The CDR3 sequence is 18 residues long. V gave up 1 base and J gave up 2 bases; unmatched junction bases: 13. Germline V gene sequence: CDR1 SGHVS, CDR2 FQNEAQ. Full variable domain (missing parts from reference TRBV7-8 and TRBJ1-2): GAGVSQSPRYKVAKRGQDVALRCDPISGHVSLFWYQQALGQGPEFLTYFQNEAQLDKSGLPSDRFFAERPEGSVSTLKIQRTQQEDSAVYLCASSLEGRGSGGNYGYTFGSGTRLTVV.

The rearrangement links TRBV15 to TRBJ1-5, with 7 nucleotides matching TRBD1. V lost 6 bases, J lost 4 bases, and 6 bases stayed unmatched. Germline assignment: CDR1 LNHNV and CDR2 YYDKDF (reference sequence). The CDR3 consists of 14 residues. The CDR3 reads CATRAGTANQPQHF. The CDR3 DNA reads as TGTGCCACCAGAGCCGGGACAGCTAATCAGCCCCAGCATTTT.

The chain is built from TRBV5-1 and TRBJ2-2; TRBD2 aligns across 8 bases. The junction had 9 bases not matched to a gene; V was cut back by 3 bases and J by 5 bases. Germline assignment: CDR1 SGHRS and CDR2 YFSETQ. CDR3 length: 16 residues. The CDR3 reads CASSWRAGEGTGELFF. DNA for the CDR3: TGCGCCAGCAGCTGGAGAGCGGGAGAAGGTACCGGGGAGCTGTTTTTT. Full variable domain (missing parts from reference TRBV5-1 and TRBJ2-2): KAGVTQTPRYLIKTRGQQVTLSCSPISGHRSVSWYQQTPGQGLQFLFEYFSETQRNKGNFPGRFSGRQFSNSRSEMNVSTLELGDSALYLCASSWRAGEGTGELFFGEGSRLTVL.

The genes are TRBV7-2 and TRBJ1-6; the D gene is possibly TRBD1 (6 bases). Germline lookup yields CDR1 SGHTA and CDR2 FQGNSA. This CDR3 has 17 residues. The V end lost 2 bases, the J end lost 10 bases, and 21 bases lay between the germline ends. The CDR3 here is CASSLSIGGKGGSPLHF. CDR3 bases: TGTGCCAGCAGCTTATCGATCGGGGGGAAGGGGGGATCACCCCTCCACTTT.

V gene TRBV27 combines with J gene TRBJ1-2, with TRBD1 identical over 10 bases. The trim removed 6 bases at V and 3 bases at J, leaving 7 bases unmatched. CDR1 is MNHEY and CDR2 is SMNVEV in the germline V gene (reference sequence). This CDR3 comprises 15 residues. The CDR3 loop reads CASRQDRGRDYGYTF. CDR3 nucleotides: TGTGCCAGCAGGCAAGACAGGGGGCGCGACTATGGCTACACCTTC.

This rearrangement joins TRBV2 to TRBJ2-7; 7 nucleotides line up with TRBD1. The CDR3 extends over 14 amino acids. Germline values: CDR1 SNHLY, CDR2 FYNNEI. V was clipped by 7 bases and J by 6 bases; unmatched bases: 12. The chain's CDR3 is CASNPGQVTREQYF. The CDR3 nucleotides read TGTGCCAGCAACCCCGGACAGGTTACCCGCGAGCAGTACTTC.

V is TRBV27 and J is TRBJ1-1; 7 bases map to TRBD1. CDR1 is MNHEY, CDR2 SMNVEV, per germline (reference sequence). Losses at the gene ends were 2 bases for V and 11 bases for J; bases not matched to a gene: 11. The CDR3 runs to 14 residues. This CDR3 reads CASSLATGLLGAFF. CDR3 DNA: TGTGCCAGCAGTTTAGCGACAGGGTTGCTGGGGGCTTTCTTT.

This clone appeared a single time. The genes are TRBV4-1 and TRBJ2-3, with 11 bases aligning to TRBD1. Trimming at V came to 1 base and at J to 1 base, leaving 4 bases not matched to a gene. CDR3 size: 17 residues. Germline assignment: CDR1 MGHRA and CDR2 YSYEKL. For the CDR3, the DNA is TGCGCCAGCAGCCAAGGGGACAGGGGGGCCGGCACAGATACGCAGTATTTT. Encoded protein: CASSQGDRGAGTDTQYF.

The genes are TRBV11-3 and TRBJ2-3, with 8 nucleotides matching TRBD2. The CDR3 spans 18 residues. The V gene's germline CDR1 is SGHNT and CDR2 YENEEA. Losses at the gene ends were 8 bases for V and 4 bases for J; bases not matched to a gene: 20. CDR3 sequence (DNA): TGTGCCAGCCCGGCCCCCAGGGGAGGTAGCGGGATGCCAGATACGCAGTATTTT. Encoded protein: CASPAPRGGSGMPDTQYF. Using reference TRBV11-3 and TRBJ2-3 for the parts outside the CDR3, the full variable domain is EAGVVQSPRYKIIEKKQPVAFWCNPISGHNTLYWYLQNLGQGPELLIRYENEEAVDDSQLPKDRFSAERLKGVDSTLKIQPAELGDSAVYLCASPAPRGGSGMPDTQYFGPGTRLTVL.

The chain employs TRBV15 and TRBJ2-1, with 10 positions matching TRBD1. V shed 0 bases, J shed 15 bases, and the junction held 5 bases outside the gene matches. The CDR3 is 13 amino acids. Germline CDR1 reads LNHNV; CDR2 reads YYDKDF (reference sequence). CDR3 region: CATSREKDRGWFF. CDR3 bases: TGTGCCACCAGCAGAGAAAAGGACAGGGGGTGGTTCTTC.

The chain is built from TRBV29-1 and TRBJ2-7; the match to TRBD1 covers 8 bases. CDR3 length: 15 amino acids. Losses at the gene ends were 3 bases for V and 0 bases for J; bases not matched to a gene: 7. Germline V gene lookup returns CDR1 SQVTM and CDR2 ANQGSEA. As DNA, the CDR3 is TGCAGCGTTGACCAGACAGGGGACGGCTCCTACGAGCAGTACTTC. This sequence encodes CSVDQTGDGSYEQYF.

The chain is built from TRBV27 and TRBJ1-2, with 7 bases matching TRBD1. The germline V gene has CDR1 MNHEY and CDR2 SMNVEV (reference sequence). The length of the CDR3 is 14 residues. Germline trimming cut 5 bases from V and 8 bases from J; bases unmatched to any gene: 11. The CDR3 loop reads CASSPRQGATGYTF. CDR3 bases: TGTGCCAGCAGTCCCCGACAGGGCGCCACAGGCTACACCTTC.

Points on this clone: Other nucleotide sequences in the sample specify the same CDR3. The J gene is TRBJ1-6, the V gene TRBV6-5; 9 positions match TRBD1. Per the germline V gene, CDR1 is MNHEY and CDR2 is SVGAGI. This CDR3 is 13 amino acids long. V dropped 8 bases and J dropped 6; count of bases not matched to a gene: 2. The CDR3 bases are TGTGCCAGCCGGACAGGGGTTAATTCACCCCTCCACTTT. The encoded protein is CASRTGVNSPLHF.

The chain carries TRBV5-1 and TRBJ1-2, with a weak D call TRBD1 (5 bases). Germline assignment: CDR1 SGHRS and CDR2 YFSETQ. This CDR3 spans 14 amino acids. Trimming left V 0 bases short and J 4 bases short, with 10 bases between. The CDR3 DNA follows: TGCGCCAGCAGCTTGGATGGGGGAGGCTATGGCTACACCTTC. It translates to CASSLDGGGYGYTF. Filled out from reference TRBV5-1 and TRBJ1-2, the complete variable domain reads KAGVTQTPRYLIKTRGQQVTLSCSPISGHRSVSWYQQTPGQGLQFLFEYFSETQRNKGNFPGRFSGRQFSNSRSEMNVSTLELGDSALYLCASSLDGGGYGYTFGSGTRLTVV.

CDR3 sequence (DNA): TGTGCCATCAGTGCCCGGGGAGAAAGCAATCAGCCCCAGCATTTT. Translation: CAISARGESNQPQHF. The J gene is TRBJ1-5, the V gene TRBV10-3; D gene ambiguous. Germline V CDR1 and CDR2: ENHRY, SYGVKD. The V end was cut by 4 bases, the J end by 1 base, with 11 bases between. The CDR3 has 15 amino acids.

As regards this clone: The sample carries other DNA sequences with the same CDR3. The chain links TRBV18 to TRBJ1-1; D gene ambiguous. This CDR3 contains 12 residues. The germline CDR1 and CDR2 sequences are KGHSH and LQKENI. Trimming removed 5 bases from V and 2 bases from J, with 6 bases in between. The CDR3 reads CASSTANTEAFF. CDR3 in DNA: TGTGCCAGCTCAACAGCTAACACTGAAGCTTTCTTT.

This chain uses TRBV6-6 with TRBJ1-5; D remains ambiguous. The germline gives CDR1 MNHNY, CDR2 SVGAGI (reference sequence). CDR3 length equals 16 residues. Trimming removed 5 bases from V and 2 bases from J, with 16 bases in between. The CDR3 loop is CASSPQVGIRNQPQHF. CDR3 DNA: TGTGCCAGCAGTCCTCAAGTCGGTATACGCAATCAGCCCCAGCATTTT.

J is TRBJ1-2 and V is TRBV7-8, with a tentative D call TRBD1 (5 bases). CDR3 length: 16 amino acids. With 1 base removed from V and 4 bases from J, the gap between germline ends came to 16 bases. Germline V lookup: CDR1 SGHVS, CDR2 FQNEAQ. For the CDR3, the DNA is TGTGCCAGCAGCTTAGGGGGCAGGCTTTTGGGCTATGGCTACACCTTC. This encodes CASSLGGRLLGYGYTF.

The CDR3 loop reads CASSSIQGDGYTF. The CDR3 DNA reads as TGTGCCAGCAGCTCAATTCAGGGTGACGGCTACACCTTC. The chain carries TRBV7-9 and TRBJ1-2; tentatively, D is TRBD1 (5 bases). The V and J ends lost 4 bases and 8 bases respectively, with 14 bases between them. Germline lookup yields CDR1 SEHNR and CDR2 FQNEAQ (reference sequence). The length of the CDR3 is 13 residues.

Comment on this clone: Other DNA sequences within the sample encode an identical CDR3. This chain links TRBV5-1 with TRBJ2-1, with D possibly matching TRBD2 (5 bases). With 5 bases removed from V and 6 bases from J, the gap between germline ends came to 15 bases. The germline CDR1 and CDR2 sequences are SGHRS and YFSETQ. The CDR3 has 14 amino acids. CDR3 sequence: CASSLTTTSNEQFF. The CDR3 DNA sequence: TGCGCCAGCAGTTTGACGACTACCTCCAATGAGCAGTTCTTC.

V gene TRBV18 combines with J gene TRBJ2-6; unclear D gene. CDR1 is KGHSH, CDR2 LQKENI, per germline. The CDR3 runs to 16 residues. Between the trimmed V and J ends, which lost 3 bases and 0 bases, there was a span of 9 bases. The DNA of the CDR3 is TGTGCCAGCTCACCCCCATTCAACTCTGGGGCCAACGTCCTGACTTTC. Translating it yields CASSPPFNSGANVLTF. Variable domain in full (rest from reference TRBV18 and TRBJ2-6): NAGVMQNPRHLVRRRGQEARLRCSPMKGHSHVYWYRQLPEEGLKFMVYLQKENIIDESGMPKERFSAEFPKEGPSILRIQQVVRGDSAAYFCASSPPFNSGANVLTFGAGSRLTVL.

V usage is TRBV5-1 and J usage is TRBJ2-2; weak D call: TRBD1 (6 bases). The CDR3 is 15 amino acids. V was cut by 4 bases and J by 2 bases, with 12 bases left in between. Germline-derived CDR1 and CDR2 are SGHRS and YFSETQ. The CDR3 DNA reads TGCGCCAGCAGCGACGGGACATTTAACACCGGGGAGCTGTTTTTT. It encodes CASSDGTFNTGELFF.

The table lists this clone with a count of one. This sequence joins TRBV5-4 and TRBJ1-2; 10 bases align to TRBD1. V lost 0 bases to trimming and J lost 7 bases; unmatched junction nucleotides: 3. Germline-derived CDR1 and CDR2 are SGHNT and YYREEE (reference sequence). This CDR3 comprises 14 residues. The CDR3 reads CASSLGQGASGYTF. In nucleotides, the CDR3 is TGTGCCAGCAGCTTGGGACAGGGGGCTAGTGGCTACACCTTC.

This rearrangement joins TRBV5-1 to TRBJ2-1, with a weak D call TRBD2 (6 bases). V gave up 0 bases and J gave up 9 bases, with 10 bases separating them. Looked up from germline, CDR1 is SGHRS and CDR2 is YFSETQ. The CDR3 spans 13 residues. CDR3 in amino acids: CASSLALGGEQFF. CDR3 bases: TGCGCCAGCAGCTTGGCCTTGGGAGGTGAGCAGTTCTTC.